The TCR beta chain under discussion was sequenced for a study of T cells after yellow fever vaccination. This clonotype was found many times. Germline V gene lookup returns CDR1 SGHRS and CDR2 YFSETQ. Trimming removed 0 bases at V and 1 base at J, with 10 bases between. The CDR3 loop spans 15 amino acids. TCRdb passed the 5' RACE reads through MiXCR, listing each CDR3 protein once. The repertoire holds 170,000 or so distinct CDR3 sequences, about 6% seen once, with roughly 3% in the top ten. The sequence was collected from a man younger than 35 who received the YFV17D yellow fever vaccine. Sequencing was performed on CD4+ T cells sorted from PBMCs, taken on the day of the first yellow fever vaccination. The rearrangement joins TRBV5-1 to TRBJ2-5; a weak D match, TRBD1 (6 bases). CDR3 DNA: TGCGCCAGCAGCTTGGGAGGGGGTCTCCAAGAGACCCAGTACTTC. This encodes CASSLGGGLQETQYF.